The 15 T cell receptor beta chains below all came from one sample that was sequenced in a study of regulatory T cells in long-lasting Graves disease. Assembly of TCR beta libraries relied on iRepertoire HTBI primers together with Arm-PCR of CDR3 regions. TCRdb independently ran MiXCR on the multiplex PCR reads; one entry per CDR3 protein. The table lists roughly 500,000 distinct CDR3 sequences, approximately 13% of them singletons. Time point: newly diagnosed GD, antithyroid drugs for less than 3 months. The TCR library was made from RNA extracted from PBMCs. These data are also associated with another study on T cells in Graves' hyperthyroidism and ophthalmopathy.

The sequencing used peripheral blood mononuclear cells (PBMCs), collected at new diagnosis, from a patient treated with antithyroid drugs. Receptor source: a man aged 30-40 years with Graves disease.

In its sample, this clonotype was seen many times. The chain joins TRBV20-1 to TRBJ1-2; 9 bases are a match to TRBD1. This CDR3 comprises 13 residues. Germline CDR1 reads DFQATT; CDR2 reads SNEGSKA (reference sequence). Trimming removed 5 bases from V and 3 bases from J; junction bases left unmatched: 4. Here the CDR3 reads CSAGQGFYYGYTF. CDR3 nucleotide sequence: TGCAGTGCTGGACAGGGGTTTTACTATGGCTACACCTTC.

The table lists this clonotype with a few counts. The chain carries TRBV7-9 and TRBJ1-1; D perhaps matches TRBD1 (6 bases). The CDR3 spans 14 residues. Germline-derived CDR1 and CDR2 are SEHNR and FQNEAQ (reference sequence). The germline V and J ends were trimmed by 4 bases and 3 bases, with 12 bases remaining between them. The CDR3 region has the DNA TGTGCCAGCAGCTCCAGGGGTTGGGACACTGAAGCTTTCTTT. Protein sequence: CASSSRGWDTEAFF. Full variable domain (remainder filled in from reference TRBV7-9 and TRBJ1-1): DTGVSQNPRHKITKRGQNVTFRCDPISEHNRLYWYRQTLGQGPEFLTYFQNEAQLEKSRLLSDRFSAERPKGSFSTLEIQRTEQGDSAMYLCASSSRGWDTEAFFGQGTRLTVV.

This clonotype came up many times. The chain recombines TRBV12-3 or TRBV12-4 with TRBJ2-7; D remains unclear. The V end lost 0 bases, the J end lost 6 bases, and 6 bases lay between the germline ends. The CDR3 is 12 amino acids. CDR3 DNA: TGTGCCAGCAGTTTAGCAACCTCCGAGCAGTACTTC. Translated: CASSLATSEQYF.

A note on this clonotype: Since a much larger clone is just one base distant, this may be a read error. The chain couples TRBV20-1 to TRBJ2-5; a weak D match, TRBD2 (6 bases). This CDR3 spans 15 amino acids. In germline, CDR1 is DFQATT, CDR2 SNEGSKA (reference sequence). Trimming took 5 bases from V and 11 from J, leaving 27 bases between them. The CDR3 DNA reads TGCAGTGCTCTCTCGGGGGAGCGGTTATCCTACGGGCAGTACTTC. Its translation: CSALSGERLSYGQYF.

J is TRBJ2-3 and V is TRBV20-1, with D unclear. Germline loops: CDR1 DFQATT, CDR2 SNEGSKA (reference sequence). V lost 0 bases and J 0 bases, leaving 4 bases between the germline ends. The CDR3 totals 13 residues. The CDR3 bases are TGCAGTGCTAGAGACGGTAGCACAGATACGCAGTATTTT. Translated, it gives CSARDGSTDTQYF.

In this sample, this clonotype turned up a few times. The chain links TRBV6-1 to TRBJ1-5, with D maybe TRBD1 (5 bases). The CDR3 loop spans 15 amino acids. Looked up from germline, CDR1 is MNHNS and CDR2 is SASEGT. Trimming removed 9 bases from V and 0 bases from J, with 15 bases in between. CDR3 in DNA: TGTGCCAGTAAGACAGCTTCTTATAGCAATCAGCCCCAGCATTTT. It codes for CASKTASYSNQPQHF.

The sample holds many counts of this clonotype. The genes are TRBV5-1 and TRBJ2-7; unclear D gene. V lost 4 bases and J lost 0, with 11 bases in between. Germline-derived CDR1 and CDR2 are SGHRS and YFSETQ. CDR3 length: 14 residues. The CDR3 DNA reads as TGCGCCAGCAGCGTCCGGGTAAGCTCCTACGAGCAGTACTTC. It encodes CASSVRVSSYEQYF.

This clonotype has at least ten counts. The chain couples TRBV28 to TRBJ1-6; D is uncertain. The CDR3 sequence is 15 residues long. The V end lost 6 bases, the J end lost 5 bases, and 14 bases lay between the germline ends. Germline-derived CDR1 and CDR2 are MDHEN and SYDVKM. CDR3 in amino acids: CASRVLQNDNSPLHF. Here the CDR3 DNA reads TGTGCCAGCAGAGTTCTCCAGAACGATAATTCACCCCTCCACTTT.

In this sample, this clonotype turned up many times. V and J are TRBV11-3 and TRBJ2-7, with D possibly being TRBD2 (6 bases). Looked up from germline, CDR1 is SGHNT and CDR2 is YENEEA. V lost 5 bases and J lost 3, with 17 bases in between. The CDR3 runs 15 residues. The CDR3 DNA follows: TGTGCCAGCAGCCCCCTGGGGGGTCCATTCTACGAGCAGTACTTC. Residues: CASSPLGGPFYEQYF. Full variable domain (rest looked up from reference TRBV11-3 and TRBJ2-7): EAGVVQSPRYKIIEKKQPVAFWCNPISGHNTLYWYLQNLGQGPELLIRYENEEAVDDSQLPKDRFSAERLKGVDSTLKIQPAELGDSAVYLCASSPLGGPFYEQYFGPGTRLTVT.

The chain couples TRBV5-4 to TRBJ2-1, with 12 bases matching TRBD1. The CDR3 has 17 residues. V lost 4 bases, J lost 3 bases, and 8 bases stayed unmatched. Germline-derived CDR1 and CDR2 are SGHNT and YYREEE (reference sequence). CDR3: CASSEPGTGGLYNEQFF. CDR3 sequence (DNA): TGTGCCAGCAGCGAACCCGGGACAGGGGGCCTCTACAATGAGCAGTTCTTC.

This clonotype was detected many times. V usage is TRBV5-1 and J usage is TRBJ2-2, with D unresolved. From germline, CDR1 is SGHRS and CDR2 YFSETQ. The CDR3 extends over 12 amino acids. Deletions cut 6 bases from V and 4 bases from J, with 7 bases between. The CDR3 here is CASNPPTGELFF. Written as DNA, the CDR3 is TGCGCCAGCAACCCGCCCACCGGGGAGCTGTTTTTT.

The chain links TRBV5-1 to TRBJ2-5, with 12 positions matching TRBD2. V lost 7 bases to trimming and J lost 5 bases; unmatched junction nucleotides: 12. This CDR3 spans 16 amino acids. Germline assignment: CDR1 SGHRS and CDR2 YFSETQ. In nucleotides, the CDR3 is TGCGCCAGCGGTCCCCTAGCGGGAGGGCCGGAGGAGACCCAGTACTTC. Translated, it gives CASGPLAGGPEETQYF.

This clonotype was seen a few times. V is TRBV7-2 and J is TRBJ2-7; D might be TRBD1 (6 bases). V was cut by 5 bases and J by 9 bases, with 14 bases left in between. Germline CDR1 reads SGHTA; CDR2 reads FQGNSA. This CDR3 has 12 residues. The CDR3 DNA follows: TGTGCCAGCAGCATACAGGGCCACGGGCAGTACTTC. It is translated as CASSIQGHGQYF.

This clonotype was counted many times. V usage is TRBV2 and J usage is TRBJ2-2; D is perhaps TRBD2 (5 bases). From germline, CDR1 is SNHLY and CDR2 FYNNEI. This CDR3 is 12 amino acids long. Between the trimmed V and J ends, which lost 3 bases and 8 bases, there was a span of 7 bases. DNA of the CDR3: TGTGCCAGCAGTGACGGGGTGGGGGAGCTGTTTTTT. Translating it yields CASSDGVGELFF.

The chain combines TRBV20-1 with TRBJ2-1; 13 nucleotides align to TRBD2. The germline CDR1 and CDR2 sequences are DFQATT and SNEGSKA (reference sequence). The V segment lost 3 bases and the J segment 7 bases; nucleotides outside the gene matches: 3. The CDR3 covers 14 residues. CDR3 DNA: TGCAGTGCTAGGGGGACTAGCGGGACGAATGAGCAGTTCTTC. Translated, it gives CSARGTSGTNEQFF.